The entry that follows covers one T cell receptor (beta chain) sequence. Per the original methods: Amplification of reference gene primers provided the estimated nucleated cell counts. Sequenced by immunoSEQ multiplex PCR; TCRdb stores in-frame clones only, minus some. Clone size and V and J calls were adopted from that table, with D and trimming inferred from the DNA. This table has 150,000 to 200,000 clones, about 79% appearing once. The data were taken from a study of blood T cell repertoires in COVID-19. Study context: There were acute and convalescent COVID-19 samples, and they came from the United States, Italy and Spain. T cells, B-cell-depleted T cells, or PBMCs supplied cDNA or gDNA.

The V segment lost 4 bases and the J segment 0 bases; nucleotides outside the gene matches: 13. The length of the CDR3 is 19 residues. Germline-derived CDR1 and CDR2 are SGHRS and YFSETQ. The chain has TRBV5-1 and TRBJ2-7; 13 bases align to TRBD2. This clonotype was obtained from an older woman with acute or convalescent COVID-19. Sequenced material: peripheral blood. For the CDR3, the DNA is TGCGCCAGCAGCACCCCTTCCGGGACTAGCGGGAAAGGCTCCTACGAGCAGTACTTC. It encodes CASSTPSGTSGKGSYEQYF.